These 27 T cell receptor beta chains came from one sample sequenced in a study of cytomegalovirus exposure and HLA in healthy donors. Use of 60 Vbeta and 13 Jbeta primers characterized the PCR. Clones were sequenced by immunoSEQ multiplex PCR, and TCRdb holds only the in-frame ones, with some missing. The table shows some 190,000 clones, with about four fifths occurring only once. Sequencing was performed on PBMCs. The receptors were gathered from a man aged 35-49 years in good health and CMV-seronegative.

Here the CDR3 DNA reads TGCAGCGTTGGGGAGTCTGGAAACACCATATATTTT. Translated: CSVGESGNTIYF. The chain joins TRBV29-1 to TRBJ1-3, with D hard to call. The CDR3 sequence is 12 residues long. From germline, CDR1 is SQVTM and CDR2 ANQGSEA. V was shortened by 4 bases and J by 1 base, with 5 bases between the two germline ends.

The V gene is TRBV7-2, the J gene TRBJ2-7, with 7 positions matching TRBD1. CDR3 length equals 14 residues. V shed 0 bases and J 6 bases; nucleotides not matched to a gene: 5. CDR1 is SGHTA and CDR2 is FQGNSA in the germline V gene. CDR3 coding DNA: TGTGCCAGCAGCTTAGCAGGACAGGCTTCCGAGCAGTACTTC. This sequence encodes CASSLAGQASEQYF. The entire variable domain, with the rest obtained from reference TRBV7-2 and TRBJ2-7, is as follows: GAGVSQSPSNKVTEKGKDVELRCDPISGHTALYWYRQSLGQGLEFLIYFQGNSAPDKSGLPSDRFSAERTGGSVSTLTIQRTQQEDSAVYLCASSLAGQASEQYFGPGTRLTVT.

V gene TRBV5-4 combines with J gene TRBJ2-3, with TRBD2 matching 8 bases. V trimming: 3 bases; J trimming: 9 bases; junction bases outside the gene matches: 12. Germline V CDR1 and CDR2: SGHNT, YYREEE (reference sequence). The CDR3 contains 15 residues. CDR3 bases: TGTGCCAGCAGCTCGACTAGCGACCGCCAAGACACGCAGTATTTT. It is translated as CASSSTSDRQDTQYF.

The chain recombines TRBV30 with TRBJ2-4, with 7 nucleotides matching TRBD2. This CDR3 contains 10 residues. Per germline, CDR1 GTSNPN and CDR2 SVGIG (reference sequence). Trimming took 5 bases from V and 10 from J; bases not matched to a gene: 2. CDR3 protein: CAWGGVIQYF. CDR3 in DNA: TGTGCCTGGGGGGGGGTAATTCAGTACTTC.

The table lists this clone with a count of one. This chain uses TRBV11-3 with TRBJ1-6, with D tentatively TRBD1 (6 bases). V was clipped by 0 bases and J by 9 bases, with 12 bases between them. The germline V gene has CDR1 SGHNT and CDR2 YENEEA. This CDR3 region has 15 residues. The CDR3 spells CASSLEQGFTSPLHF. The CDR3 DNA is TGTGCCAGCAGCTTAGAACAGGGATTTACTTCACCCCTCCACTTT.

This clone was counted ten times or more. This rearrangement joins TRBV6-5 to TRBJ1-3; 7 bases fit TRBD1. The CDR3 is made up of 14 amino acids. With 6 bases clipped from V and 4 bases from J, the junction kept 6 bases outside the gene matches. Germline loops: CDR1 MNHEY, CDR2 SVGAGI. The CDR3 spells CASRETGRGNTIYF. The CDR3 coding sequence is TGTGCCAGCAGAGAGACAGGGCGGGGAAACACCATATATTTT.

This chain links TRBV6-5 with TRBJ2-1; no firm D call. In germline, CDR1 is MNHEY, CDR2 SVGAGI. Trimming left V 2 bases short and J 10 bases short, with 6 bases between. CDR3 length equals 11 residues. DNA of the CDR3: TGTGCCAGCAGTTACGGAGCAGAGCAGTTCTTC. Protein product: CASSYGAEQFF.

To note about this clone: The junction and the germline gene differ at one end; a read error may be behind it. CDR3 DNA sequence: TGCAGCGTTGAACGCTTCGGGACTAGACAAGTGACCCAGTACTTC. Encoded protein: CSVERFGTRQVTQYF. This chain uses TRBV29-1 with TRBJ2-5; 8 nucleotides align to TRBD2. The germline V gene has CDR1 SQVTM and CDR2 ANQGSEA. The CDR3 is made up of 15 amino acids.

The chain joins TRBV10-3 to TRBJ2-1; 11 nucleotides line up with TRBD1. The CDR3 consists of 17 residues. Per the germline V gene, CDR1 is ENHRY and CDR2 is SYGVKD. The V gene end was trimmed by 0 bases and the J gene end by 6 bases; junction bases not matched to a gene: 7. As DNA, the CDR3 is TGTGCCATCAGTGAGTCCAGGACAGGGGGCGCCCTCAATGAGCAGTTCTTC. Translated: CAISESRTGGALNEQFF.

The sample holds one count of this clone. The rearrangement joins TRBV7-8 to TRBJ2-7; 8 bases are shared with TRBD1. CDR1 is SGHVS and CDR2 is FQNEAQ in the germline V gene. The CDR3 contains 15 residues. V dropped 5 bases and J dropped 2; count of bases not matched to a gene: 8. CDR3 sequence reads: CASSPGDRRPYEQYF. The CDR3 DNA follows: TGTGCCAGCAGCCCAGGGGACAGGCGACCCTACGAGCAGTACTTC.

The chain recombines TRBV29-1 with TRBJ2-5; maybe TRBD2 (6 bases). The germline V gene has CDR1 SQVTM and CDR2 ANQGSEA. The length of the CDR3 is 14 residues. V was clipped by 0 bases and J by 2 bases, with 10 bases between them. CDR3 sequence: CSVEDLGGQETQYF. DNA of the CDR3: TGCAGCGTTGAAGATCTGGGGGGTCAAGAGACCCAGTACTTC. Supplemented by reference TRBV29-1 and TRBJ2-5, the full variable domain reads SAVISQKPSRDICQRGTSLTIQCQVDSQVTMMFWYRQQPGQSLTLIATANQGSEATYESGFVIDKFPISRPNLTFSTLTVSNMSPEDSSIYLCSVEDLGGQETQYFGPGTRLLVL.

The J gene is TRBJ1-1, the V gene TRBV9; D is undetermined. V lost 4 bases to trimming and J lost 1 base, with 5 bases between them. The germline V gene encodes CDR1 SGDLS and CDR2 YYNGEE. The CDR3 spans 12 residues. The CDR3: CASSPQNTEAFF. The CDR3 nucleotides read TGTGCCAGCAGCCCCCAGAACACTGAAGCTTTCTTT.

This chain connects TRBV7-9 to TRBJ2-3; 11 bases are shared with TRBD2. The CDR3 runs 16 residues. Unmatched junction bases numbered 10, after V lost 6 bases and J lost 5 bases. The germline gives CDR1 SEHNR, CDR2 FQNEAQ (reference sequence). In nucleotides, the CDR3 is TGTGCCAGCAGTCCTAAGACTAGCGGGACTGGAGATACGCAGTATTTT. Translation gives CASSPKTSGTGDTQYF. Supplemented by reference TRBV7-9 and TRBJ2-3, the full variable domain reads DTGVSQNPRHKITKRGQNVTFRCDPISEHNRLYWYRQTLGQGPEFLTYFQNEAQLEKSRLLSDRFSAERPKGSFSTLEIQRTEQGDSAMYLCASSPKTSGTGDTQYFGPGTRLTVL.

CDR3 amino acids: CASSFGGAQETQYF. The CDR3 region has the DNA TGTGCCAGCAGTTTCGGGGGGGCCCAAGAGACCCAGTACTTC. This sequence joins TRBV28 and TRBJ2-5; 8 positions match TRBD2. The CDR3 is made up of 14 amino acids. Trimming cost V 3 bases and J 1 base; bases outside gene matches: 1. Looked up from germline, CDR1 is MDHEN and CDR2 is SYDVKM.

This clone was found once. This chain connects TRBV6-1 to TRBJ2-1; no definite D call. V shed 9 bases and J shed 3 bases, with 12 bases lying between them. CDR3 length: 13 residues. Germline V gives CDR1 MNHNS, CDR2 SASEGT. In DNA form, the CDR3 reads TGTGCCAGTACTGGAGTCCTCTACAATGAGCAGTTCTTC. Translation: CASTGVLYNEQFF.

The chain combines TRBV6-5 with TRBJ2-7, with D maybe TRBD2 (6 bases). The germline CDR1 and CDR2 sequences are MNHEY and SVGAGI. The CDR3 is 13 residues long. V lost 5 bases and J 9 bases, leaving 17 bases between the germline ends. This CDR3 is CASSPPGVEGQYF. The CDR3 bases are TGTGCCAGCAGTCCCCCGGGGGTGGAAGGGCAGTACTTC.

In its sample, this clone was seen once. This chain joins TRBV28 and TRBJ2-3, with TRBD2 matching 12 bases. Germline trimming cut 7 bases from V and 3 bases from J; bases unmatched to any gene: 5. The germline V gene encodes CDR1 MDHEN and CDR2 SYDVKM. The CDR3 runs to 15 residues. CDR3 DNA: TGTGCCAGCACCCTAGCGGGGGGGCCGACAGATACGCAGTATTTT. The encoded protein is CASTLAGGPTDTQYF.

J is TRBJ2-7 and V is TRBV7-9; 7 nucleotides agree with TRBD1. From germline, CDR1 is SEHNR and CDR2 FQNEAQ (reference sequence). The CDR3 sequence is 15 residues long. J lost 6 bases, V lost 8 bases, and 16 bases had no gene match. The DNA of the CDR3 is TGTGCCAGCTTGGGGACCGGGACAGTTCTTTCCGAGCAGTACTTC. As protein: CASLGTGTVLSEQYF.

The gene calls are TRBV7-2 and TRBJ2-7; 13 positions match TRBD2. The CDR3 loop spans 16 amino acids. Per germline, CDR1 SGHTA and CDR2 FQGNSA. Trimming took 4 bases from V and 2 from J; bases not matched to a gene: 5. The CDR3 is CASSYGTSGTPYEQYF. The CDR3 DNA reads as TGTGCCAGCAGCTACGGGACTAGCGGGACTCCCTACGAGCAGTACTTC.

The CDR3 coding sequence is TGTGCCAGCAGCTCCAAGACTAGCGGGGGGGCCGCGGATACGCAGTATTTT. The encoded protein is CASSSKTSGGAADTQYF. This chain uses TRBV7-2 with TRBJ2-3; TRBD2 matches at 14 bases. CDR3 length: 17 amino acids. In germline, CDR1 is SGHTA, CDR2 FQGNSA. The V segment lost 4 bases and the J segment 6 bases; nucleotides outside the gene matches: 9.

Points on this clone: This CDR3 is also generated by other DNA sequences in the sample. The J gene is TRBJ2-3, the V gene TRBV5-1; the D is unclear. The length of the CDR3 is 14 residues. The germline V gene encodes CDR1 SGHRS and CDR2 YFSETQ. Trimming cost V 0 bases and J 1 base, with 6 bases left between them. The CDR3 DNA reads TGCGCCAGCAGCTTGGAAGGAGGCACAGATACGCAGTATTTT. Protein product: CASSLEGGTDTQYF.

CDR3 loop: CASSSTGGTLNQPQHF. CDR3 sequence (DNA): TGTGCCAGCAGTTCGACAGGGGGGACTCTGAATCAGCCCCAGCATTTT. The rearrangement links TRBV6-5 to TRBJ1-5, with 9 bases identical to TRBD1. With 4 bases clipped from V and 4 bases from J, the junction kept 8 bases outside the gene matches. Germline V gene data show CDR1 as MNHEY and CDR2 as SVGAGI. There are 16 residues in the CDR3.

This chain uses TRBV14 with TRBJ2-3, with 12 bases fitting TRBD2. With 0 bases clipped from V and 5 bases from J, the junction kept 9 bases outside the gene matches. There are 18 residues in the CDR3. The V gene's germline CDR1 is SGHDN and CDR2 FVKESK. DNA for the CDR3: TGTGCCAGCAGCCAAGACCACGGACTAGCGGGGAGTGGAGATACGCAGTATTTT. Translating gives CASSQDHGLAGSGDTQYF.

The chain carries TRBV5-5 and TRBJ2-5; TRBD2 matches at 12 bases. The V and J ends lost 5 bases and 5 bases, in that order; junction bases with no gene match: 7. CDR1 is SGHKS, CDR2 YYEKEE, per germline (reference sequence). The CDR3 runs 15 residues. CDR3: CASRSAGTSGETQYF. CDR3 DNA sequence: TGTGCCAGCAGATCTGCCGGGACTAGCGGGGAGACCCAGTACTTC.

The CDR3 sequence: CATQRDATNEKLFF. CDR3 in DNA: TGTGCCACACAGAGGGATGCAACTAATGAAAAACTGTTTTTT. The rearrangement uses TRBV6-6 and TRBJ1-4; no clear D gene. Trimming pared 10 bases from V and 0 bases from J, leaving 12 bases between. The CDR3 loop spans 14 amino acids. CDR1 and CDR2 (germline): MNHNY, SVGAGI (reference sequence).

The chain has TRBV27 and TRBJ2-7; 10 nucleotides line up with TRBD2. CDR3 length: 19 residues. Germline V CDR1 and CDR2: MNHEY, SMNVEV (reference sequence). Trimming took 5 bases from V and 4 from J; bases not matched to a gene: 20. The CDR3 DNA reads as TGTGCCAGCAGTCCCGCCGAGGCAGTCCCAGCGGGGGGGCAGTACGAGCAGTACTTC. It codes for CASSPAEAVPAGGQYEQYF.

V and J are TRBV5-4 and TRBJ1-2; the match to TRBD1 covers 7 bases. V gave up 6 bases and J gave up 3 bases; unmatched junction bases: 11. Germline CDR1 reads SGHNT; CDR2 reads YYREEE (reference sequence). The CDR3 sequence is 15 residues long. The CDR3 loop is CASNDRAPGDYGYTF. CDR3 sequence (DNA): TGTGCCAGCAATGACAGGGCCCCGGGCGACTATGGCTACACCTTC.